Sequencing of this T cell receptor beta chain was carried out in a study of T cell repertoires in cytomegalovirus infection. At the level of the study: In public TCR beta signatures, there were indications of both CMV infection and matching HLA type. Study conclusions and caveats: Summed frequency of shared TCR beta families picked out CMV carriers who also had the relevant HLA.

About this clonotype: Its target is not known. A much larger clonotype is one base distant, so this may be a read error.

Germline lookup yields CDR1 MNHEY and CDR2 SMNVEV (reference sequence). The CDR3 has 13 residues. One entry per CDR3 protein, called by TCRdb with MiXCR from the reads. The sample consists of 350,000 to 550,000 distinct CDR3 sequences, approximately 31% of them appearing once. The gene calls are TRBV27 and TRBJ2-4, with D possibly TRBD1 on 6 matching bases. The TCR comes from a human donor in good health (CMV status not recorded). Some clones in this sample may be carry-over from other donors' samples. Source material: PBMCs. This CDR3 reads CASSLGATNIQYF. The CDR3 DNA sequence: TGTGCCAGCAGTTTGGGGGCCACAAACATTCAGTACTTC.